This T cell receptor beta chain was captured in a study of cytomegalovirus exposure and HLA in healthy donors. Study results and caveats: The availability of immune exposure information extended only to CMV serostatus. Several of the most significant clusters appeared linked to common viral pathogens, based on a later analysis. Rates of TCR association differed by HLA locus in a later analysis, with DRB1 highest and HLA-C lowest.

The PCR used 60 Vbeta and 13 Jbeta primers. Repertoires were generated with immunoSEQ multiplex PCR, while TCRdb's copy carries only in-frame clones and drops some. The top ten hold about 4.6% of the sample, which has about 190,000 clones, 65% to 80% seen once. As regards this clone: Its target is unknown. This sample includes further DNA sequences coding for the same CDR3.

Material for sequencing was PBMCs. This clonotype was obtained from a young man in good health and CMV-seropositive.

The CDR3 DNA is TGCAGCGTTGGGCGACAGAACACTGAAGCTTTCTTT. As protein: CSVGRQNTEAFF. V and J are TRBV29-1 and TRBJ1-1; D remains ambiguous. Germline V gives CDR1 SQVTM, CDR2 ANQGSEA. V was pared by 4 bases and J by 1 base, with 7 bases between. The CDR3 length is 12 residues.